This T cell receptor beta chain derives from a study of T cell repertoires in ileal Crohn's disease. Turning to the study itself: Operated complications were stricturing disease (around 60%) and penetrating disease (approximately 39%). About half received postoperative treatment, roughly twelve with thiopurines and around 18 anti-TNF. Study-wide results and limits: Compared with CD4 T cells, sorted CD8 cells carried more expanded clones.

CDR1 KGHSH and CDR2 LQKENI come from the germline V gene. This CDR3 region has 13 residues. Trimming stripped 6 bases from V and 1 base from J, with 10 bases between. The method was immunoSEQ multiplex PCR; TCRdb's version includes in-frame clones alone and lacks a portion of them. The table has fewer than 10,000 clones, around 81% seen once. Notes on this clone: The antigen remains undetermined.

The specimen sequenced was ileal tissue. The TCR comes from an adult with Crohn's disease. The chain has TRBV18 and TRBJ2-7; unclear D gene. The CDR3 sequence is CASSFSASYEQYF. In DNA, the CDR3 is TGTGCCAGCTCCTTCAGCGCTTCCTACGAGCAGTACTTC.